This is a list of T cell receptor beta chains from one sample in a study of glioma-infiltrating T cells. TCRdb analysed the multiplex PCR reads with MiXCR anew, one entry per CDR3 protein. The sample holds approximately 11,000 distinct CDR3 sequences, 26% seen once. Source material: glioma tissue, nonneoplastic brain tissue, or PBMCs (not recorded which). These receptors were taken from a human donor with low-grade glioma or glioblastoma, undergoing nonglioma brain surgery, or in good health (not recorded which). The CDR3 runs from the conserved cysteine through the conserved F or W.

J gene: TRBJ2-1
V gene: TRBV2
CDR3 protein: CASSERAGVADEQFF

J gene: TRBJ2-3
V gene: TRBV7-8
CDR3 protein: CASSLGGTEPNTDTQYF

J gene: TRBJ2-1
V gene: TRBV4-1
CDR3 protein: CASSQDYRGDEQFF

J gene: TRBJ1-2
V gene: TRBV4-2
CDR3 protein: CASSHRTGAGGYTF

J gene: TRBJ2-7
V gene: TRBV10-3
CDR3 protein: CAISGTGVGEQYF

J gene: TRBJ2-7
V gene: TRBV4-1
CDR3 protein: CASSQGGTSGYEQYF

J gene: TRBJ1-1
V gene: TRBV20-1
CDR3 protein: CSARDGTNTEALF

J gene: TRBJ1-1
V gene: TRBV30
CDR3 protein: CACGRNTEAFF

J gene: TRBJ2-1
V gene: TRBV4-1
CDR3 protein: CASSQVDSYYNEQFF

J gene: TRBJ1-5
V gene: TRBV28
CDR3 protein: CVSSLNLPNQPQHF

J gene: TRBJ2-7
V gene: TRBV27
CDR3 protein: CASSLTSGLYSEQYF

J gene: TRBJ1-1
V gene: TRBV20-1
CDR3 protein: CSARRQGRDTEAFF

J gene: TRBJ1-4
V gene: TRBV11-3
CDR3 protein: CASSPRTGHEKLFF

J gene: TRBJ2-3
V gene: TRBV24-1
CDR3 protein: CATGRGISTDTQYF

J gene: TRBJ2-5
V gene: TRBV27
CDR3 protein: CASSPWTGVETQYF

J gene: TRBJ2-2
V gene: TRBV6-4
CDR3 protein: CASSVLAGPTGEPFF

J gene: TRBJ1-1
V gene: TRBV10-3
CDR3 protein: CAISDSYMNTEAFF

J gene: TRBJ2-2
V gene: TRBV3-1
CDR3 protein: CASSQVGTENTGELFF

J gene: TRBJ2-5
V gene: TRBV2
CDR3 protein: CASPPPDQETQYF

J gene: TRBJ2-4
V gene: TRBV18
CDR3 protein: CASSPGTAQYF

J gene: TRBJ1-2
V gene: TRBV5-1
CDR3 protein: CASSLDSYRSITYGYTF

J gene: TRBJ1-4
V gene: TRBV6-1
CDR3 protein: CASSDFTQVDEKLFF

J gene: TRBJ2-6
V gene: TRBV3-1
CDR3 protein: CASSPDSGANVLTF

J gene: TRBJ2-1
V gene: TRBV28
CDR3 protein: CASSLAERYNEQFF

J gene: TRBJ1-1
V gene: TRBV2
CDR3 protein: CASSDRQGNTEAFF

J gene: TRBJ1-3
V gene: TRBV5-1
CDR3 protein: CASSFGDSRSGNTIYF

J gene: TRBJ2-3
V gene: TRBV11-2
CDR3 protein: CASSSLAGGSDTQYF

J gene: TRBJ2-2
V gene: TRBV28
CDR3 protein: CASSYTGELFF

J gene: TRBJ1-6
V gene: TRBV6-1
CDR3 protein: CASSGQSPYNSPLHF

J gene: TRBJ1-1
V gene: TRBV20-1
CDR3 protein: CSAWLRGANTEAFF